These 10 T cell receptor beta chains share one sample of origin, sequenced in a study of response to subunit inactivated influenza vaccine. TCRdb passed the RT-PCR reads through MiXCR, listing each CDR3 protein once. In the table there are a few hundred thousand distinct CDR3 sequences, about 14% of which are singletons. This material consisted of PBMCs from blood, taken approximately 13 days after vaccination. Receptors originate from a man aged 50-59 years who received an inactivated influenza vaccine.

This clonotype was observed a single time. The rearrangement links TRBV9 to TRBJ2-2, with TRBD1 matching over 8 bases. The germline V gene encodes CDR1 SGDLS and CDR2 YYNGEE. There are 16 residues in the CDR3. The V and J ends lost 0 bases and 4 bases, in that order; junction bases with no gene match: 5. This chain's CDR3 is CASSVGPGGRTGELFF. CDR3 bases: TGTGCCAGCAGCGTAGGGCCAGGGGGCCGCACCGGGGAGCTGTTTTTT.

Turning to this clonotype: The germline gene is not matched at one end of the junction; a read error may be the cause. The chain employs TRBV12-3 or TRBV12-4 and TRBJ2-4; 14 nucleotides align to TRBD2. This CDR3 spans 12 amino acids. The CDR3 is CASSLRTSGRNF. DNA of the CDR3: TGTGCCAGCAGTTTAAGGACTAGCGGGAGGAACTTC.

The chain carries TRBV4-2 and TRBJ2-3; D perhaps matches TRBD2 (5 bases). The CDR3 consists of 18 residues. The germline gives CDR1 LGHNA, CDR2 YNFKEQ. V dropped 1 base and J dropped 4 bases, with 21 bases sitting between them. This chain's CDR3 is CASSQGFDSGSGADTQYF. The CDR3 DNA reads TGTGCCAGCAGCCAAGGTTTTGACTCCGGAAGCGGTGCAGATACGCAGTATTTT.

This clonotype showed up just a few times. The rearrangement links TRBV5-1 to TRBJ2-5, with 11 positions matching TRBD2. Unmatched junction bases numbered 4, after V lost 3 bases and J lost 0 bases. The CDR3 totals 16 residues. Germline V gene data show CDR1 as SGHRS and CDR2 as YFSETQ. Here the CDR3 reads CASSSGTSGNQETQYF. CDR3 DNA: TGCGCCAGCAGCTCCGGGACTAGCGGTAACCAAGAGACCCAGTACTTC.

The chain employs TRBV5-1 and TRBJ2-1, with 9 bases lining up with TRBD2. V lost 2 bases and J lost 2; bases outside the gene matches: 5. CDR3 length: 16 amino acids. Germline values: CDR1 SGHRS, CDR2 YFSETQ. This CDR3 is CASSFPLAGAYNEQFF. CDR3 sequence (DNA): TGCGCCAGCAGCTTCCCTTTAGCGGGAGCCTACAATGAGCAGTTCTTC.

This clonotype was found a few times. The chain is built from TRBV20-1 and TRBJ2-3; the match to TRBD2 covers 8 bases. The germline V gene has CDR1 DFQATT and CDR2 SNEGSKA (reference sequence). The length of the CDR3 is 20 residues. Germline trimming cut 0 bases from V and 0 bases from J; bases unmatched to any gene: 17. CDR3 DNA sequence: TGCAGTGCTAGAGATCTTGCGAGCGGGGGCCGGTTGTCTAGCACAGATACGCAGTATTTT. Protein product: CSARDLASGGRLSSTDTQYF.

This clonotype was seen more than once but under ten times. V is TRBV12-3 or TRBV12-4 and J is TRBJ2-1; D is possibly TRBD2 (5 bases). The CDR3 runs to 14 residues. Trimming shortened V by 6 bases and J by 1 base, and 10 bases separated the two germline ends. The CDR3: CASSFTGSYNEQFF. As DNA, the CDR3 is TGTGCCAGCAGCTTTACGGGGTCCTACAATGAGCAGTTCTTC.

This clonotype was counted between two and nine times. The chain couples TRBV6-1 to TRBJ1-1; a possible D gene is TRBD1 (6 bases). CDR3 size: 13 residues. Germline V gene data show CDR1 as MNHNS and CDR2 as SASEGT. Trimming shortened V by 5 bases and J by 5 bases, and 12 bases separated the two germline ends. The CDR3 DNA reads TGTGCCAGCAGTAATACAGGGCATACTGAAGCTTTCTTT. Translated: CASSNTGHTEAFF.

The sample holds many counts of this clonotype. This rearrangement joins TRBV7-9 to TRBJ2-3; D is ambiguous. The ends were cut back, 5 bases at V and 2 bases at J, with 2 bases in the middle. This CDR3 has 11 amino acids. The germline V gene encodes CDR1 SEHNR and CDR2 FQNEAQ (reference sequence). The CDR3 here is CASSITDTQYF. CDR3 nucleotide sequence: TGTGCCAGCAGCATCACAGATACGCAGTATTTT.

V is TRBV5-1 and J is TRBJ1-4; 7 bases match TRBD1. This CDR3 region has 16 residues. V gave up 0 bases and J gave up 7 bases; unmatched junction bases: 9. In germline, CDR1 is SGHRS, CDR2 YFSETQ. The CDR3 protein is CASSLDSGTVSEKLFF. CDR3 DNA: TGCGCCAGCAGCTTGGATTCAGGGACAGTCAGTGAAAAACTGTTTTTT.